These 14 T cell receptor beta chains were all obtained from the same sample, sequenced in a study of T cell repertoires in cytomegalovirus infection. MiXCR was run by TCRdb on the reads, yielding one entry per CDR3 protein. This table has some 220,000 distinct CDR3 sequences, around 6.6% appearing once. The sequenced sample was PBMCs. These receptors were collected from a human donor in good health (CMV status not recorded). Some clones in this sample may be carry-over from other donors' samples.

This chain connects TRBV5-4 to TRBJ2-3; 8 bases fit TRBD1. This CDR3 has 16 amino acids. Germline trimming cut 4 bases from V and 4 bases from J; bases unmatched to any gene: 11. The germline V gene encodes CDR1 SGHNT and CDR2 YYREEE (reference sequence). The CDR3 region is CASSPGQGRGADTQYF. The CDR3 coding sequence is TGTGCCAGCAGCCCCGGACAGGGACGGGGAGCAGATACGCAGTATTTT.

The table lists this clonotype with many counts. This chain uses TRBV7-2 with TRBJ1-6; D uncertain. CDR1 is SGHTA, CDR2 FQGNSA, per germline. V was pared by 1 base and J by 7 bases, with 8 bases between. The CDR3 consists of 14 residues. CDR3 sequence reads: CASSLEVQNSPLHF. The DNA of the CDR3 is TGTGCCAGCAGCTTAGAAGTCCAGAATTCACCCCTCCACTTT.

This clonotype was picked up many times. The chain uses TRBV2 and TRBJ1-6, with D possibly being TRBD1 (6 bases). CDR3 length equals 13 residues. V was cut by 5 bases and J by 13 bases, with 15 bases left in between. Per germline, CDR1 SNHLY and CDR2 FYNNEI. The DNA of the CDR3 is TGTGCCAGCAGTTTCGGGCTACAGGGCCCCCTCCACTTT. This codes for CASSFGLQGPLHF.

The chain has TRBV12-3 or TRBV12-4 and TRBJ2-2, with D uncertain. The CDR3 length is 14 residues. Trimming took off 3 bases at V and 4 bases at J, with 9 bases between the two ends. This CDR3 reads CASSFNAGTGELFF. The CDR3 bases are TGTGCCAGCAGTTTTAACGCCGGCACCGGGGAGCTGTTTTTT.

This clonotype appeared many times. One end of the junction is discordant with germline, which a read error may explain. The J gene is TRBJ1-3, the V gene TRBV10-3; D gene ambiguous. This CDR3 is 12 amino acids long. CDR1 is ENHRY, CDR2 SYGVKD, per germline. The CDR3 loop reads CAISEVAERWDF. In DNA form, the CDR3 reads TGTGCCATCAGTGAGGTGGCTGAGCGATGGGATTTT.

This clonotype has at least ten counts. Here the CDR3 reads CASSSISGTGFQETQYF. CDR3 coding DNA: TGTGCCAGCAGTTCGATTTCCGGGACAGGGTTTCAAGAGACCCAGTACTTC. The chain employs TRBV12-3 or TRBV12-4 and TRBJ2-5; 9 positions match TRBD1. This CDR3 spans 17 amino acids. Trimming at V came to 4 bases and at J to 2 bases, leaving 11 bases not matched to a gene.

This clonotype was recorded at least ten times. The CDR3 DNA sequence: TGCGCCAGCAGGGGATACAATGAGCAGTTCTTC. Protein sequence: CASRGYNEQFF. This sequence joins TRBV5-1 and TRBJ2-1; no reliable D call. V shed 5 bases and J shed 4 bases, with 4 bases lying between them. Germline V lookup: CDR1 SGHRS, CDR2 YFSETQ. CDR3 length: 11 residues.

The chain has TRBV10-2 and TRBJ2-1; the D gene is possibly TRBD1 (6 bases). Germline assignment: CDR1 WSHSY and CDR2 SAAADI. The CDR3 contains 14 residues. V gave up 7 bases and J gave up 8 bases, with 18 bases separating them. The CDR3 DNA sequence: TGCGCCAGCAAATCTAGCATGGGGGCGGATGAGCAGTTCTTC. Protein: CASKSSMGADEQFF.

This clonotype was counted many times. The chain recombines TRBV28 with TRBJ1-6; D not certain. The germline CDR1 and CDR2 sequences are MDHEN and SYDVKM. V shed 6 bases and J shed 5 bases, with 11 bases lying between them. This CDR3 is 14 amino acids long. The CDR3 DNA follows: TGTGCCAGCAGCCGGACGGTGAATAATTCACCCCTCCACTTT. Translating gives CASSRTVNNSPLHF.

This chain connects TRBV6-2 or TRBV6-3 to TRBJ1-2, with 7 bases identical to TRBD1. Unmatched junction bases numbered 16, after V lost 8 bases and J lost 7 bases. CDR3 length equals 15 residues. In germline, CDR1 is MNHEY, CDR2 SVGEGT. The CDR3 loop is CASRPYETGDGGYTF. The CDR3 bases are TGTGCCAGCCGGCCCTACGAAACAGGGGACGGTGGCTACACCTTC.

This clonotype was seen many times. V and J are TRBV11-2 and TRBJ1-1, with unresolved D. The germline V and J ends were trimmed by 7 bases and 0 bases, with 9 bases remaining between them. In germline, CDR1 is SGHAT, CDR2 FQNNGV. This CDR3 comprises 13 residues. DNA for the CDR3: TGTGCCAGCACCAAGAAAATGAACACTGAAGCTTTCTTT. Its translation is CASTKKMNTEAFF. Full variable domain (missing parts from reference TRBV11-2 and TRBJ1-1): EAGVAQSPRYKIIEKRQSVAFWCNPISGHATLYWYQQILGQGPKLLIQFQNNGVVDDSQLPKDRFSAERLKGVDSTLKIQPAKLEDSAVYLCASTKKMNTEAFFGQGTRLTVV.

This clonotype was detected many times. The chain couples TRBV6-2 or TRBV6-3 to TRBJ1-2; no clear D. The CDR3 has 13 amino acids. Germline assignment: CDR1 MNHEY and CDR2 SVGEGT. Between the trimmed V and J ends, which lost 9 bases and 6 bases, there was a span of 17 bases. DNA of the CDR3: TGTGCCAGTGACCCCGGAGGGCGACATGGCTACACCTTC. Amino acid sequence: CASDPGGRHGYTF.

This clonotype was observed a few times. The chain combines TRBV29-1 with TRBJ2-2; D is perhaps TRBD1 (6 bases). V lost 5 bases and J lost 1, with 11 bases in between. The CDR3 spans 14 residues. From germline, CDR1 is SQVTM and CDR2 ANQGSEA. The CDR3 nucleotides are TGCAGCGTTTTTAAACAGGGGAACACCGGGGAGCTGTTTTTT. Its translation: CSVFKQGNTGELFF.

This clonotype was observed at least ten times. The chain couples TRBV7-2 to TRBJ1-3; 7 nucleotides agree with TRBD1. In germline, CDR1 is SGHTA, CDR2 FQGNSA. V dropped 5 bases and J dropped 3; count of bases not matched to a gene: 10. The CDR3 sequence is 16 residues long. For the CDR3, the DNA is TGTGCCAGCAGCCCCACTACAGGGGTGGATGGAAACACCATATATTTT. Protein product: CASSPTTGVDGNTIYF.